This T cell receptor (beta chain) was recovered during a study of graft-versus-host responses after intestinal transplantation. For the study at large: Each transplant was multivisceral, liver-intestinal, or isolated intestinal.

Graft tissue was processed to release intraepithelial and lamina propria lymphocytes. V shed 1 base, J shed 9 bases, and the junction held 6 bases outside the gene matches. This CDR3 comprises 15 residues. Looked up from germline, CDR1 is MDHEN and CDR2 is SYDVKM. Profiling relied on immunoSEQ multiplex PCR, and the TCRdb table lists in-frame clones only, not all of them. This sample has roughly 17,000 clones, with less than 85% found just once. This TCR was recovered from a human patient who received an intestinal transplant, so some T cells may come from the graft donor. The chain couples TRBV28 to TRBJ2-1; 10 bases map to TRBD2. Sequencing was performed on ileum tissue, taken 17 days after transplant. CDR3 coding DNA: TGTGCCAGCAGTTTATTGAAACTAGCGGGAATTGAGCAGTTCTTC. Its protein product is CASSLLKLAGIEQFF.